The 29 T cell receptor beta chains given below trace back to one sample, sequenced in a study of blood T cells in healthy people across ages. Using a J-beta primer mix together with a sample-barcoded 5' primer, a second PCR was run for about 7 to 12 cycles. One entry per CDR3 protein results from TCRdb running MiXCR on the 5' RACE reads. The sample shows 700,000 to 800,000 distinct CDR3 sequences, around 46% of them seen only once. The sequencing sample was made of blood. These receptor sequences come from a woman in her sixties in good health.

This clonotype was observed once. CDR3 residues: CSVGAVGSSYEQYF. The DNA of the CDR3 is TGCAGCGTTGGGGCAGTGGGTAGCTCCTACGAGCAGTACTTC. V is TRBV29-1 and J is TRBJ2-7; no firm D call. Trimming cost V 4 bases and J 0 bases, with 13 bases left between them. Germline lookup yields CDR1 SQVTM and CDR2 ANQGSEA. CDR3 length: 14 residues.

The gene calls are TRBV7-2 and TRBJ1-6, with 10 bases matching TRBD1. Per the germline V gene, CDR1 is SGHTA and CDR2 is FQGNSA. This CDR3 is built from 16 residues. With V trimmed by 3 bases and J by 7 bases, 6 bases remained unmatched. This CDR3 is CASSLIWTGGNSPLHF. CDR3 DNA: TGTGCCAGCAGCTTGATATGGACAGGGGGAAATTCACCCCTCCACTTT.

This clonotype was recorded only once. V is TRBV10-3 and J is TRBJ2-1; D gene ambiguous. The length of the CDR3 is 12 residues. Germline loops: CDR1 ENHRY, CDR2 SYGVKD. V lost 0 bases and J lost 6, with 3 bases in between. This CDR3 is CAISESCNEQFF. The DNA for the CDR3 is TGTGCCATCAGTGAGTCTTGCAATGAGCAGTTCTTC.

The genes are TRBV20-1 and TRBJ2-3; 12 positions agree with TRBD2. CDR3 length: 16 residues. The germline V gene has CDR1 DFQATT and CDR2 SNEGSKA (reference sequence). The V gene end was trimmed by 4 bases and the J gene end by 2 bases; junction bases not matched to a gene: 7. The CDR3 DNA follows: TGCAGTGCTACAAAAGGACTAGCGGGATTCACAGATACGCAGTATTTT. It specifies CSATKGLAGFTDTQYF.

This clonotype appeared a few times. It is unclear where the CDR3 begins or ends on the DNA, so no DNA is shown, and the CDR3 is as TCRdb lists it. The CDR3: CAWRFGTGAGCTF. This sequence joins TRBV30 and TRBJ1-2. The CDR3 contains 13 residues when both ends are counted. Germline V gene lookup returns CDR1 GTSNPN and CDR2 SVGIG (reference sequence).

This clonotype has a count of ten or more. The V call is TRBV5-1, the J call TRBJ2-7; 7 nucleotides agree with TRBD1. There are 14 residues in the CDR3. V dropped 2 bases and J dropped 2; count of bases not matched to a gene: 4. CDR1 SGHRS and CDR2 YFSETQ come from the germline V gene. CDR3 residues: CASSFEGQPYEQYF. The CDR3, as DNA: TGCGCCAGCAGCTTCGAGGGACAGCCCTACGAGCAGTACTTC.

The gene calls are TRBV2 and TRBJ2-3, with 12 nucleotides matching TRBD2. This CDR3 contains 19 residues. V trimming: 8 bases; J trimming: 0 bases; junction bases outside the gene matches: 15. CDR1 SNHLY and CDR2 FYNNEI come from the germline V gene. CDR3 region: CASPGTGPSGGESTDTQYF. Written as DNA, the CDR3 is TGTGCCAGCCCCGGAACAGGTCCTAGCGGGGGGGAAAGCACAGATACGCAGTATTTT.

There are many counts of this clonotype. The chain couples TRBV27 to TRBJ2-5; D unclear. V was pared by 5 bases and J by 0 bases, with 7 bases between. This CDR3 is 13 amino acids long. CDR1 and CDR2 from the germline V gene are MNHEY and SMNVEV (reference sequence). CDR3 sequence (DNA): TGTGCCAGCAGTCCCTTGTACCAAGAGACCCAGTACTTC. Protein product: CASSPLYQETQYF.

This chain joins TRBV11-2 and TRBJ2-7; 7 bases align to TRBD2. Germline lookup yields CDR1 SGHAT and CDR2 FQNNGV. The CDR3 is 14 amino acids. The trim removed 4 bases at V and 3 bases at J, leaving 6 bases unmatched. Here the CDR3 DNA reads TGTGCCAGCAGCTATAGCGGGCGATACTACGAGCAGTACTTC. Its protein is CASSYSGRYYEQYF.

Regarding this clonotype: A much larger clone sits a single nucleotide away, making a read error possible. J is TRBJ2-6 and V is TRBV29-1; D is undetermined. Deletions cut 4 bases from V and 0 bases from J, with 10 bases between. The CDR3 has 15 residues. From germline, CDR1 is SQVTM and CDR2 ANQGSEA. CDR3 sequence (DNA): TGCAGCGTTGGCAACACCGACTCTGGGGCCAACGTCCTGACTTTC. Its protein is CSVGNTDSGANVLTF.

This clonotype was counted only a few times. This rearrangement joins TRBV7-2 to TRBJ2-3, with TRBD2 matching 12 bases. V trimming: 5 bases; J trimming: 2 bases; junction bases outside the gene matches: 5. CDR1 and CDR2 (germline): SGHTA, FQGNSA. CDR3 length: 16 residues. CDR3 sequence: CASSRRTSGITDTQYF. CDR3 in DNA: TGTGCCAGCAGCCGCCGGACTAGCGGGATCACAGATACGCAGTATTTT. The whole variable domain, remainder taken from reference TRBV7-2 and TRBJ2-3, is GAGVSQSPSNKVTEKGKDVELRCDPISGHTALYWYRQSLGQGLEFLIYFQGNSAPDKSGLPSDRFSAERTGGSVSTLTIQRTQQEDSAVYLCASSRRTSGITDTQYFGPGTRLTVL.

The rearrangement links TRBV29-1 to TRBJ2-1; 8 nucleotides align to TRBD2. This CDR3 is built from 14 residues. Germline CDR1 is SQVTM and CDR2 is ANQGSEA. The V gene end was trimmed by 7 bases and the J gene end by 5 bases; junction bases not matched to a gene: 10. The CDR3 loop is CSARRGGLNNEQFF. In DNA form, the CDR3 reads TGCAGCGCTCGCCGGGGGGGCCTCAACAATGAGCAGTTCTTC.

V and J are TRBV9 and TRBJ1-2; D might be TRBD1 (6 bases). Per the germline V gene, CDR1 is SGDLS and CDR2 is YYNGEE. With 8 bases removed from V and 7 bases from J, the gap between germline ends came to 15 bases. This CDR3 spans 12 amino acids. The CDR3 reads CASSLRGFGYTF. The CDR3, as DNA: TGTGCCAGTAGCCTCAGGGGTTTTGGCTACACCTTC.

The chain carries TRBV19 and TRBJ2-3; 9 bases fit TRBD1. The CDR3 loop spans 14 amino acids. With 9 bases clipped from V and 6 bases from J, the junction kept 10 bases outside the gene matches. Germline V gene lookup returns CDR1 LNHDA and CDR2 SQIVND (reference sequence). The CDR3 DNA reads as TGTGCCAGCCGCGGGACAGGGTTCTTGGATACGCAGTATTTT. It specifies CASRGTGFLDTQYF.

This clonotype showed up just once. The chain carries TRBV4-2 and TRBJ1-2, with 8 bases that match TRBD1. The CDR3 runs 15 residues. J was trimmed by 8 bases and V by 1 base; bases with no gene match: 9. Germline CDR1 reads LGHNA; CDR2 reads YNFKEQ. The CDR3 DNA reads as TGTGCCAGCAGCCAAGGTGACAGGGGTTTGAAGGGCTACACCTTC. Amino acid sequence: CASSQGDRGLKGYTF.

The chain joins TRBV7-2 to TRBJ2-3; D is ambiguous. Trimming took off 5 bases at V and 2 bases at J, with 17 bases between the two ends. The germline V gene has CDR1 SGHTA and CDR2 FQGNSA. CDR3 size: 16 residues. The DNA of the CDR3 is TGTGCCAGCAGCCCCGATGCCGGGTTACTCACAGATACGCAGTATTTT. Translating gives CASSPDAGLLTDTQYF.

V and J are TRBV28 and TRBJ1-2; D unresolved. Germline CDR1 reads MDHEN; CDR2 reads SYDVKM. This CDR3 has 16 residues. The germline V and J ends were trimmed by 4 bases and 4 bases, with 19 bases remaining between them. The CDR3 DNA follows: TGTGCCAGCAGTTCCCCCGGAGAGGCGAGGACCTATGGCTACACCTTC. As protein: CASSSPGEARTYGYTF.

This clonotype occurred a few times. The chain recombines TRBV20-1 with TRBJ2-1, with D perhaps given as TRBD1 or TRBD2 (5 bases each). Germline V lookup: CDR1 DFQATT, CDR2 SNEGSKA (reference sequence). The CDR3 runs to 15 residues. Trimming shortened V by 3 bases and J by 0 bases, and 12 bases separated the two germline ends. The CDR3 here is CSASGDGSSYNEQFF. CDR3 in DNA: TGCAGTGCTAGCGGGGACGGAAGCTCCTACAATGAGCAGTTCTTC.

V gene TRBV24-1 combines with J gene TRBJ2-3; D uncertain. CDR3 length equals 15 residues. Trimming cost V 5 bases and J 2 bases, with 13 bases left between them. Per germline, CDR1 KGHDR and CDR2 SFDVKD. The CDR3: CATSGSGGPTDTQYF. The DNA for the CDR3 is TGTGCCACCAGTGGGTCTGGCGGCCCCACAGATACGCAGTATTTT.

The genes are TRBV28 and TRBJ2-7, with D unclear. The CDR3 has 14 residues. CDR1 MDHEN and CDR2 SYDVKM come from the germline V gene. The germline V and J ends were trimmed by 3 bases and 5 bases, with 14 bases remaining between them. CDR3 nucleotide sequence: TGTGCCAGCAGTTTCCCCTCCCTGACCGACGAGCAGTACTTC. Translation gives CASSFPSLTDEQYF.

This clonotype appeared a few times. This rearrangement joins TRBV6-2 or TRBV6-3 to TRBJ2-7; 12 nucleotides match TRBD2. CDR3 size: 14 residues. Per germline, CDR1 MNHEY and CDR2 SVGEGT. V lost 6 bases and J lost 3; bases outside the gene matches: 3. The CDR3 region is CASRLGLAGYEQYF. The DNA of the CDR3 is TGTGCCAGCAGATTGGGACTAGCGGGCTACGAGCAGTACTTC.

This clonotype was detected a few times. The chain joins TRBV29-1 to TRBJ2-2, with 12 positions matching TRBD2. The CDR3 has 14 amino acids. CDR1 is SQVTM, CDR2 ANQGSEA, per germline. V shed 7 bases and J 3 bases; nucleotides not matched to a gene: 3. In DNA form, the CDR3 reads TGCAGCGGATCTAGCGGGAGGGACACCGGGGAGCTGTTTTTT. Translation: CSGSSGRDTGELFF.

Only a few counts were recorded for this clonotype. The CDR3 loop reads CASSQALPIAKNIQYF. For the CDR3, the DNA is TGCGCCAGCAGCCAGGCCTTACCCATAGCCAAAAACATTCAGTACTTC. The V call is TRBV4-1, the J call TRBJ2-4; D ambiguous. This CDR3 is built from 16 residues. The germline V gene encodes CDR1 MGHRA and CDR2 YSYEKL. V was cut by 3 bases and J by 0 bases, with 12 bases left in between.

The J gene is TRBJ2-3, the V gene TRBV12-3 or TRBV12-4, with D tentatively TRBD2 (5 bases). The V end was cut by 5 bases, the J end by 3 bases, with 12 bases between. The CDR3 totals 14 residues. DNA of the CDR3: TGTGCCAGCAGTGTAGAGGGAACTACAGATACGCAGTATTTT. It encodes CASSVEGTTDTQYF.

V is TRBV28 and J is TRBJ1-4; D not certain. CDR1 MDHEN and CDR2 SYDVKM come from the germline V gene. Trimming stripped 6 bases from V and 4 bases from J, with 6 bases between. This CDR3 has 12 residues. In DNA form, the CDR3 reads TGTGCCAGCAGGTTCCGTAATGAAAAACTGTTTTTT. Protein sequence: CASRFRNEKLFF.

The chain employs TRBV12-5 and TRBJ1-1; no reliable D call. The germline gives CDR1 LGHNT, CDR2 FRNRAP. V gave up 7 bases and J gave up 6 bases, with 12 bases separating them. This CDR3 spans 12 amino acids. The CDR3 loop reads CASVIGGSEAFF. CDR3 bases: TGTGCTAGTGTCATTGGAGGGTCTGAAGCTTTCTTT.

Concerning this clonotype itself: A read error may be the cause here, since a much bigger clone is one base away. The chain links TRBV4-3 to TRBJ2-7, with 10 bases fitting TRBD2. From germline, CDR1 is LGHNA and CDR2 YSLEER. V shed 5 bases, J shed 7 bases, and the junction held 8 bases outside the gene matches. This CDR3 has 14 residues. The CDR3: CASSRLAGADEQYF. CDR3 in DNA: TGCGCCAGCAGCAGGCTAGCGGGAGCCGATGAGCAGTACTTC.

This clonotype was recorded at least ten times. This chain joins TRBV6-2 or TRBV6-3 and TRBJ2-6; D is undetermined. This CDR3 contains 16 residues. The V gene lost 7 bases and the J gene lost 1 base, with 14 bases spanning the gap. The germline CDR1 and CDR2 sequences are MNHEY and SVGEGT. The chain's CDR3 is CASTLQRVSGANVLTF. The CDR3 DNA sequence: TGTGCCAGCACTCTTCAACGGGTATCTGGGGCCAACGTCCTGACTTTC.

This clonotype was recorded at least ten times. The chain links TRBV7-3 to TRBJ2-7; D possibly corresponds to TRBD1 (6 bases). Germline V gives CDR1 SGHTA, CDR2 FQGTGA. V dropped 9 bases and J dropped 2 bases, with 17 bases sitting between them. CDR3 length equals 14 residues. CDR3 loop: CASSPGTTTYEQYF. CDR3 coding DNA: TGTGCCAGTTCTCCCGGGACAACGACCTACGAGCAGTACTTC.